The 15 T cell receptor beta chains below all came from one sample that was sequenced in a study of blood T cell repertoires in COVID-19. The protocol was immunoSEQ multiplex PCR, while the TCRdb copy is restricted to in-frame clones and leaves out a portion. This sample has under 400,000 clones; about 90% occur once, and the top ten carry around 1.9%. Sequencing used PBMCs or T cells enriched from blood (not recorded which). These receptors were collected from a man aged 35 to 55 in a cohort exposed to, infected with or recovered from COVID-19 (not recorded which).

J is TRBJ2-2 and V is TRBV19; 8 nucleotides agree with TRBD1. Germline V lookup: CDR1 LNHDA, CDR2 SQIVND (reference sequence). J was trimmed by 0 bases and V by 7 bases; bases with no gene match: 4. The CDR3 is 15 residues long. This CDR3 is CASNLQGANTGELFF. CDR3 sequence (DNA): TGTGCCAGTAATTTACAGGGGGCGAACACCGGGGAGCTGTTTTTT. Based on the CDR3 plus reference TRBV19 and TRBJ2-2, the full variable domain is DGGITQSPKYLFRKEGQNVTLSCEQNLNHDAMYWYRQDPGQGLRLIYYSQIVNDFQKGDIAEGYSVSREKKESFPLTVTSAQKNPTAFYLCASNLQGANTGELFFGEGSRLTVL.

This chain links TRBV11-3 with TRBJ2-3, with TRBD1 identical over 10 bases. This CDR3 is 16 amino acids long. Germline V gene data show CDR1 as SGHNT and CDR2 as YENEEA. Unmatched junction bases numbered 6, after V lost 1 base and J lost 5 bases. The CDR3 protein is CASSLGGGQGRDTQYF. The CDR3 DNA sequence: TGTGCCAGCAGCTTAGGGGGGGGACAGGGGAGAGATACGCAGTATTTT.

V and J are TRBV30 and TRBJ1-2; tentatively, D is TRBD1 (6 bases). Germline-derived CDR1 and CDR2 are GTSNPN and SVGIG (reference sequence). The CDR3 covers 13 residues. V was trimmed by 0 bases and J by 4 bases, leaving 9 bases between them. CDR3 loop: CAWSVQGPYGYTF. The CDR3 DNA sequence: TGTGCCTGGAGTGTACAGGGTCCCTATGGCTACACCTTC.

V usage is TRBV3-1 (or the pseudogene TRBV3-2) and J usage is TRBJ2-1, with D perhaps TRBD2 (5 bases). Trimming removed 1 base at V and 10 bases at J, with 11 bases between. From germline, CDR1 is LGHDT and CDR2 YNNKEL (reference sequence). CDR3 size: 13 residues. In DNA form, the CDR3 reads TGTGCCAGCAGCCAAGTTGTGACTACGGAGCAGTTCTTC. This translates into CASSQVVTTEQFF.

CDR3 DNA sequence: TGTGCCAGCAGCCAAGGGACTTTAGGTGGCGAGCAGTACTTC. Translated, it gives CASSQGTLGGEQYF. V is TRBV7-3 and J is TRBJ2-7; a possible D gene is TRBD2 (6 bases). The V end was cut by 5 bases, the J end by 6 bases, with 17 bases between. The germline CDR1 and CDR2 sequences are SGHTA and FQGTGA. The CDR3 runs 14 residues.

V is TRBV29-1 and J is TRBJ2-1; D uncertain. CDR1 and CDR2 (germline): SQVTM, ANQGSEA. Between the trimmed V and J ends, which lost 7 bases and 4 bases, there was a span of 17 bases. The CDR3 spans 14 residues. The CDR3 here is CSASSVVSYNEQFF. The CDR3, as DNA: TGCAGCGCCTCTAGTGTGGTGTCTTACAATGAGCAGTTCTTC.

The chain's CDR3 is CSVEDPGNYGYTF. In DNA, the CDR3 is TGCAGCGTTGAAGACCCCGGGAACTATGGCTACACCTTC. The gene calls are TRBV29-1 and TRBJ1-2; D remains ambiguous. V lost 0 bases and J lost 2, with 7 bases in between. Germline CDR1 reads SQVTM; CDR2 reads ANQGSEA. The CDR3 runs to 13 residues.

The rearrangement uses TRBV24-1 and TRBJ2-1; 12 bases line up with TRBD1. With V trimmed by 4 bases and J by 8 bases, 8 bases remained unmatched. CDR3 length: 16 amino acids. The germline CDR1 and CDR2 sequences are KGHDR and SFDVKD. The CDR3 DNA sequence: TGTGCCACCAGTGACTCTTGGGGACAGGGGGCGGATGAGCAGTTCTTC. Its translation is CATSDSWGQGADEQFF.

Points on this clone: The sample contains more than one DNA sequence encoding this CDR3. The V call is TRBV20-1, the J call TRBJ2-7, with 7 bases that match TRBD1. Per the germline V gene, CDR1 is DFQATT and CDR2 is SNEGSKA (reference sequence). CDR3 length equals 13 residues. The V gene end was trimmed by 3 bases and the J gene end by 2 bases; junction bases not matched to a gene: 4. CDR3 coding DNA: TGCAGTGCTAGTACAGGGGCCCCCTACGAGCAGTACTTC. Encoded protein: CSASTGAPYEQYF.

The CDR3 here is CAWSVQGGTDTQYF. Here the CDR3 DNA reads TGTGCCTGGAGTGTACAGGGAGGGACAGATACGCAGTATTTT. The rearrangement joins TRBV30 to TRBJ2-3, with a weak D call TRBD2 (7 bases). The CDR3 totals 14 residues. Germline V lookup: CDR1 GTSNPN, CDR2 SVGIG (reference sequence). Deletions cut 0 bases from V and 3 bases from J, with 10 bases between.

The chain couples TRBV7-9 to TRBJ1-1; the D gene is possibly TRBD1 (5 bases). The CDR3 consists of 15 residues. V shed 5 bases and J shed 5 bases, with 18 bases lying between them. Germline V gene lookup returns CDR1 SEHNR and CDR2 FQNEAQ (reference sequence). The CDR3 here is CASSEPFGGVTEAFF. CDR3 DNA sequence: TGTGCCAGCAGCGAGCCTTTTGGGGGGGTGACTGAAGCTTTCTTT.

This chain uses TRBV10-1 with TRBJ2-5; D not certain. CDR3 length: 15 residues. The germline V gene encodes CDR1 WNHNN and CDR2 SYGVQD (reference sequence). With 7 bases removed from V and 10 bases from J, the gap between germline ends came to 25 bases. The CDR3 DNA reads TGCGCCAGCATTCCAGCGCCCCCCAACAATCCTGGCCAGTACTTC. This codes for CASIPAPPNNPGQYF.

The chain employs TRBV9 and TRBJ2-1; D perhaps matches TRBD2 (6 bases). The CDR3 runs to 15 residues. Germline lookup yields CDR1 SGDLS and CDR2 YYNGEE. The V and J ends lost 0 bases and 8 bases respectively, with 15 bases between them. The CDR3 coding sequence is TGTGCCAGCAGCGTAGCGGCGGGACTCGGGGATGAGCAGTTCTTC. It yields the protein CASSVAAGLGDEQFF.

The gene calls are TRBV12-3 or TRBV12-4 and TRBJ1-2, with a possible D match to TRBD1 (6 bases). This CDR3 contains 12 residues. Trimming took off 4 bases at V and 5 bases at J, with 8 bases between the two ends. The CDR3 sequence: CASSSGEYGYTF. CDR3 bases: TGTGCCAGCAGTTCAGGGGAATATGGCTACACCTTC.

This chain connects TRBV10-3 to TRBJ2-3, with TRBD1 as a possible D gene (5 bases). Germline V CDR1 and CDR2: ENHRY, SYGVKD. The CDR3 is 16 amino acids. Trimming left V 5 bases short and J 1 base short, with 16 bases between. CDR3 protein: CAISPKQAWGTDTQYF. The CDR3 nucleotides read TGTGCCATCAGTCCCAAACAGGCGTGGGGCACAGATACGCAGTATTTT.